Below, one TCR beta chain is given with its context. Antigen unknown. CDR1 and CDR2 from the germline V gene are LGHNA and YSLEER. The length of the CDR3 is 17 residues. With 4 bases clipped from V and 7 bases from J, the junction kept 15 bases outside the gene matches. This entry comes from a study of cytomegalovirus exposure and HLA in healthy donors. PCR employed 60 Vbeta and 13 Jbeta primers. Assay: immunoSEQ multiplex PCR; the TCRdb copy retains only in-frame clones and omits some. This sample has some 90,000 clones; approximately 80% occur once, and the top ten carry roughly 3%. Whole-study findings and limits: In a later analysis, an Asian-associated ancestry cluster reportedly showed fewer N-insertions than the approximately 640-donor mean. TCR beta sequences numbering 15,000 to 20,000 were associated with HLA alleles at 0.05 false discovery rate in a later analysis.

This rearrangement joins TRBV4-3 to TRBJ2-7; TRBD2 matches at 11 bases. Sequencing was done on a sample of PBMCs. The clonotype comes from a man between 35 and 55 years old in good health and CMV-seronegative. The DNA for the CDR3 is TGCGCCAGCAGCCTCGCTAGCGGGGGGCCACCTGGTGGGGAGCAGTACTTC. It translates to CASSLASGGPPGGEQYF.